The entry that follows covers one T cell receptor (beta chain) sequence. What it binds is not known. A CD45RA-negative memory subset and a CD45RA+ naive subset were separated from the CD4+ cells. There are 16 residues in the CDR3. Germline CDR1 and CDR2: SGHTA and FQGTGA. V lost 0 bases and J lost 5, with 15 bases in between. This entry comes from a study of shared clonotypes between healthy human individuals. Findings of the study overall: Naive subsets usually exceeded memory subsets in estimated richness.

The repertoire was sequenced with immunoSEQ multiplex PCR; TCRdb's copy has only in-frame clones and lacks some. The table shows 2 million to 2.5 million clones, with roughly 93% occurring only once. The origin of this receptor is a man aged 18 to 35 in good health. Some clones in this sample may be carry-over from other donors' samples. V usage is TRBV7-3 and J usage is TRBJ2-3; D gene ambiguous. Sequencing used naive CD4+ T cells from PBMCs. Described subset: CD45RA+ positively selected. The CDR3 nucleotides read TGTGCCAGCAGCTTAACGTATGGTTCCCCAAGAGATACGCAGTATTTT. Its protein product is CASSLTYGSPRDTQYF. The full variable domain, its missing parts supplied by reference TRBV7-3 and TRBJ2-3, is GAGVSQTPSNKVTEKGKYVELRCDPISGHTALYWYRQSLGQGPEFLIYFQGTGAADDSGLPNDRFFAVRPEGSVSTLKIQRTERGDSAVYLCASSLTYGSPRDTQYFGPGTRLTVL.